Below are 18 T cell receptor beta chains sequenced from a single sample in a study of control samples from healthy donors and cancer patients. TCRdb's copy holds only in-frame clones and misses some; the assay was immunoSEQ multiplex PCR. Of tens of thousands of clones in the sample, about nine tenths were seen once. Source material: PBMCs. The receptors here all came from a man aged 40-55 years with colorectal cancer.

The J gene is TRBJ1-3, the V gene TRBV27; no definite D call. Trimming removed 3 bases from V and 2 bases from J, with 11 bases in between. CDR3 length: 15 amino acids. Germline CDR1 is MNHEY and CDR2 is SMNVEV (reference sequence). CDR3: CASSLNIHPGNTIYF. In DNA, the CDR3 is TGTGCCAGCAGTTTGAACATTCATCCTGGAAACACCATATATTTT.

CDR3 coding DNA: TGTGCCAGCGGGGGCAGCTCCTACGAGCAGTACTTC. Amino acid sequence: CASGGSSYEQYF. The rearrangement links TRBV27 to TRBJ2-7; weak D call: TRBD1 (6 bases). Per the germline V gene, CDR1 is MNHEY and CDR2 is SMNVEV (reference sequence). The CDR3 extends over 12 amino acids. V shed 8 bases and J shed 0 bases, with 8 bases lying between them.

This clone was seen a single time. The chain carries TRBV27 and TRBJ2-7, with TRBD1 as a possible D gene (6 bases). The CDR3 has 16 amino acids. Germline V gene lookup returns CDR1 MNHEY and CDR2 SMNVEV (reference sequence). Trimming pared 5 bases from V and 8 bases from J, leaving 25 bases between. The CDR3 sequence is CASSRAGEKVHVQQYF. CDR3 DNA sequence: TGTGCCAGCAGTAGGGCAGGGGAAAAGGTTCACGTCCAGCAGTACTTC.

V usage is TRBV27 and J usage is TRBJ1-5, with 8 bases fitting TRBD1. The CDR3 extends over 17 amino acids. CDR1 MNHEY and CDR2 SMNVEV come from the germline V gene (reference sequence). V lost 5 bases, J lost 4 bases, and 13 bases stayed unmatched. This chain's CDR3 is CASSPLRAGQGNQPQHF. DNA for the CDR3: TGTGCCAGCAGTCCCCTGAGGGCTGGACAGGGTAATCAGCCCCAGCATTTT.

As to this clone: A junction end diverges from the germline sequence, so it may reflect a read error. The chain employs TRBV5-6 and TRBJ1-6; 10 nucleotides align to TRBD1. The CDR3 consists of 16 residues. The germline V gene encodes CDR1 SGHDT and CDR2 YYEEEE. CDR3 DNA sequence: TGTGCCAGCAGCTCGACAGGGGGCGGCTATAGTTCACCCCTCCACTTT. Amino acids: CASSSTGGGYSSPLHF.

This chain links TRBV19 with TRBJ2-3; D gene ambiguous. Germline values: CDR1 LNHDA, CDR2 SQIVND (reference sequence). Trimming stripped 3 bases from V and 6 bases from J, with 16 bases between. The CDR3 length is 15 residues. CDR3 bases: TGTGCCAGTAGTATCGGGCAGGCGTCAAGGGATACGCAGTATTTT. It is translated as CASSIGQASRDTQYF.

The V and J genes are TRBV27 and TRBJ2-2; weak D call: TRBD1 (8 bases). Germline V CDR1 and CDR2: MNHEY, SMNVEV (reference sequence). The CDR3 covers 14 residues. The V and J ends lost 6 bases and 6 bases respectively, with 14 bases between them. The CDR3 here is CASRSTGGAGELFF. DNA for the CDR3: TGTGCCAGCAGATCCACAGGGGGGGCCGGGGAGCTGTTTTTT.

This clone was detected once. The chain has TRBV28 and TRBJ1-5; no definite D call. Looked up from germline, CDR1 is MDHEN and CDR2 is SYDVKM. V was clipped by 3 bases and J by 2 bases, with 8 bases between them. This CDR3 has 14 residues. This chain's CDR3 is CASSFFQGNQPQHF. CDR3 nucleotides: TGTGCCAGCAGTTTTTTTCAGGGCAATCAGCCCCAGCATTTT.

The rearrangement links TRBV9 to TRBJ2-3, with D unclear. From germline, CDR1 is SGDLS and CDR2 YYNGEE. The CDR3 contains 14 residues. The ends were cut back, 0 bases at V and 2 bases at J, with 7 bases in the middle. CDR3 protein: CASSVETLTDTQYF. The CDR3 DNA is TGTGCCAGCAGCGTAGAGACCCTCACAGATACGCAGTATTTT.

CDR3 DNA: TGCGCCAGCAGCTTGACTGGACAGGGACACACTGAAGCTTTCTTT. This encodes CASSLTGQGHTEAFF. V is TRBV5-1 and J is TRBJ1-1, with TRBD1 identical over 8 bases. Germline V CDR1 and CDR2: SGHRS, YFSETQ. V lost 1 base and J lost 3; bases outside the gene matches: 5. This CDR3 region has 15 residues.

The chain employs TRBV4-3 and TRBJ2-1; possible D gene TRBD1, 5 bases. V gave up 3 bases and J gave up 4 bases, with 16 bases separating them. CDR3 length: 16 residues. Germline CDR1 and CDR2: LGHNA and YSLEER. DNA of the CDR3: TGCGCCAGCAGCCAGACGACAGCTTTTGGGTACAATGAGCAGTTCTTC. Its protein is CASSQTTAFGYNEQFF.

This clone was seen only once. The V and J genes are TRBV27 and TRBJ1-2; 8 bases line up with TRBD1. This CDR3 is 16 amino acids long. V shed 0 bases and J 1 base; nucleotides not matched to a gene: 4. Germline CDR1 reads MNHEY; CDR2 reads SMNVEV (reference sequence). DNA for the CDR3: TGTGCCAGCAGTTTATCCCAAGACAGGGGTAACTATGGCTACACCTTC. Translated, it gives CASSLSQDRGNYGYTF.

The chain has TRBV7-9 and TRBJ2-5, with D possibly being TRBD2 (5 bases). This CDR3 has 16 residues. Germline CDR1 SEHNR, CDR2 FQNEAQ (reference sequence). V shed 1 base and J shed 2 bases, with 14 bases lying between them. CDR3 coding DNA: TGTGCCAGCAGCTTAGGGTTCTCAGCGGATCAAGAGACCCAGTACTTC. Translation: CASSLGFSADQETQYF.

CDR3 protein: CATSDPRQDSSYEQYF. The CDR3 DNA reads as TGTGCCACCAGTGATCCTAGACAGGATAGCTCCTACGAGCAGTACTTC. The rearrangement links TRBV24-1 to TRBJ2-7, with TRBD1 as a possible D gene (6 bases). The CDR3 spans 16 residues. From germline, CDR1 is KGHDR and CDR2 SFDVKD. The V end lost 3 bases, the J end lost 0 bases, and 14 bases lay between the germline ends.

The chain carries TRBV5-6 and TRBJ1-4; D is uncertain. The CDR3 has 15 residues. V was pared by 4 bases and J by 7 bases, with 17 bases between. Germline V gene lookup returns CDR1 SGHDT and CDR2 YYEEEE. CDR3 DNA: TGTGCCAGCAGCCCCTTAGCGGCAGGTGGTGAAAAACTGTTTTTT. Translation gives CASSPLAAGGEKLFF.

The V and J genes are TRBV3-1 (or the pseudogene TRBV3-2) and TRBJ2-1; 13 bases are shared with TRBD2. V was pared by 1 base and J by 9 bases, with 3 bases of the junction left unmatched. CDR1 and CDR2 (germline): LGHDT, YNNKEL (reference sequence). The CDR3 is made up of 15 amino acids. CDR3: CASSQGRTSGGEQFF. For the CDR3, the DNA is TGTGCCAGCAGCCAAGGTAGGACTAGCGGGGGTGAGCAGTTCTTC.

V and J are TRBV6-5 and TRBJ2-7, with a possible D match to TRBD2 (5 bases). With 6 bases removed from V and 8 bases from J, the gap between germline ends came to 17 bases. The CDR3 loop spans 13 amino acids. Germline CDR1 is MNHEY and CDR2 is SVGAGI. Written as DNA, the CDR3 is TGTGCCAGCAGCCAGGACGGGGTTAGGAAGCAGTACTTC. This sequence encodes CASSQDGVRKQYF.

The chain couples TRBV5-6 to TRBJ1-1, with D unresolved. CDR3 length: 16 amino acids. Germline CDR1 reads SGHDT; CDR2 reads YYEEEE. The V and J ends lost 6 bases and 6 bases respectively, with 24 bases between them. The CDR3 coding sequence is TGTGCCAGCACCCTTGGCGTGCGGACGGGATCGGCTGAAGCTTTCTTT. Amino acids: CASTLGVRTGSAEAFF.